This TCR beta chain was identified during a study of T cell changes during pregnancy in multiple sclerosis. Trimming removed 5 bases from V and 0 bases from J; junction bases left unmatched: 5. Germline V gene sequence: CDR1 SGHVS, CDR2 FNYEAQ. This CDR3 has 15 residues. TCRdb's copy holds only in-frame clones and misses some; the assay was immunoSEQ multiplex PCR. Of some 120,000 clones listed, 80% to 95% are singletons. The rearrangement links TRBV7-6 to TRBJ2-7; 9 nucleotides match TRBD1. Sequencing used peripheral blood, obtained before pregnancy. The receptor was derived from a female donor with multiple sclerosis, enrolled in a pregnancy study. As DNA, the CDR3 is TGTGCCAGCAGCCCACCGGGACAGGGCTCCTACGAGCAGTACTTC. Protein: CASSPPGQGSYEQYF. Filled out from reference TRBV7-6 and TRBJ2-7, the complete variable domain reads GAGVSQSPRYKVTKRGQDVALRCDPISGHVSLYWYRQALGQGPEFLTYFNYEAQQDKSGLPNDRFSAERPEGSISTLTIQRTEQRDSAMYRCASSPPGQGSYEQYFGPGTRLTVT.